Reported below is one T cell receptor (beta chain). Its target is unknown. The CDR3 is made up of 14 amino acids. V lost 5 bases and J lost 2, with 13 bases in between. Germline lookup yields CDR1 SGHAT and CDR2 FQNNGV. Regions amplified from RNA transcripts were the TCR beta CDR3 regions. HTBI primers were the set used in a first-round RT-PCR of the TCR CDR3. TCRdb called the multiplex PCR reads again in MiXCR, with one record for every CDR3 protein. Of around 620,000 distinct CDR3 sequences listed, around 46% were seen once; the top ten hold under 20%. This entry is derived from a study of T cells in Graves' hyperthyroidism and ophthalmopathy. Diagnostic decisions used clinical symptoms, serum thyroxine and TRAb, thyroid ultrasound and orbital computed tomography. Broader study findings: In simple terms, a model built on 13 V-J features told ophthalmopathy apart from stable hyperthyroidism.

The receptor comes from an adult woman with Graves' disease, either hyperthyroidism or ophthalmopathy (not recorded which). The specimen was peripheral blood or thyroid tissue (not recorded which). The chain joins TRBV11-2 to TRBJ2-7; D possibly corresponds to TRBD2 (6 bases). CDR3 in DNA: TGTGCCAGCAGCAGTCCGGGACTCCCCTACGAGCAGTACTTC. It yields the protein CASSSPGLPYEQYF.